The 4 T cell receptor beta chains presented below share a single source sample, sequenced in a study of human T cells and chemical hapten exposure. Sample time point: patch test 3, about 24 weeks after DPC sensitization. Treatment denoted: therapeutic diphenylcyclopropenone sensitization with weekly scalp DPC. Using its own MiXCR run on the RACE reads, TCRdb lists one record per CDR3 protein. This sample has 150,000 to 200,000 distinct CDR3 sequences; around a quarter occur once, and the top ten carry approximately 2.1%. Sequenced material: whole blood, taken in connection with sensitization to the hapten diphenylcyclopropenone (DPC). These receptors were collected from a woman between 18 and 30 years old with alopecia areata. Some clones in this sample may be carry-over from other donors' samples.

The V gene is TRBV4-2, the J gene TRBJ2-1; D is tentatively TRBD1 or TRBD2 (6 bases each). V gave up 1 base and J gave up 5 bases, with 15 bases separating them. This CDR3 comprises 16 residues. Germline loops: CDR1 LGHNA, CDR2 YNFKEQ. CDR3 nucleotides: TGTGCCAGCAGCCAAGGGGGGCTAGCGTATAACAATGAGCAGTTCTTC. Translation: CASSQGGLAYNNEQFF.

The chain employs TRBV9 and TRBJ2-6, with D maybe TRBD1 (7 bases). V lost 4 bases, J lost 0 bases, and 17 bases lay in between. Germline values: CDR1 SGDLS, CDR2 YYNGEE. The CDR3 extends over 18 amino acids. For the CDR3, the DNA is TGTGCCAGCAGCCCGAACCCAGGGGGGCTCTCTGGGGCCAACGTCCTGACTTTC. It translates to CASSPNPGGLSGANVLTF.

The chain recombines TRBV27 with TRBJ1-1; weak D call: TRBD1 (5 bases). Germline V CDR1 and CDR2: MNHEY, SMNVEV (reference sequence). This CDR3 comprises 13 residues. The V end was cut by 7 bases, the J end by 6 bases, with 15 bases between. The CDR3: CASKRGMVAEAFF. The CDR3 DNA is TGTGCCAGCAAGCGGGGGATGGTGGCTGAAGCTTTCTTT.

This clonotype was observed a few times. The rearrangement joins TRBV28 to TRBJ2-1, with D unclear. The ends were cut back, 3 bases at V and 10 bases at J, with 4 bases in the middle. The CDR3 spans 10 residues. Germline CDR1 reads MDHEN; CDR2 reads SYDVKM. The CDR3 DNA reads as TGTGCCAGCAGTTTTCACGAGCAGTTCTTC. Protein sequence: CASSFHEQFF.